This is a list of T cell receptor beta chains from one sample in a study of blood T cell repertoires in COVID-19. Clones were read by immunoSEQ multiplex PCR, and TCRdb kept only the in-frame ones, dropping some. This table has about 480,000 clones, roughly 90% appearing once. Sequencing was performed on PBMCs or T cells enriched from blood (not recorded which). All receptors come from a woman aged 40 to 55 who had recovered from COVID-19. CDR3s include the opening cysteine and the closing phenylalanine or tryptophan. D genes are given only for firm matches. Clone size, where shown, is once, few, many, or a class for clones that have expanded.

J | V | D | size | CDR3 | DNA
TRBJ1-2 | TRBV7-6 | TRBD1 | - | CASSQGQGGGYTF | TGTGCCAGCAGTCAAGGACAGGGGGGTGGCTACACCTTC
TRBJ1-3 | TRBV19 | - | - | CASSSTGFSSGNTIYF | TGTGCCAGTAGCAGTACAGGGTTCAGCTCTGGAAACACCATATATTTT
TRBJ1-4 | TRBV19 | - | - | CASSIARGPNEKLFF | TGTGCCAGTAGTATAGCCAGGGGTCCTAATGAAAAACTGTTTTTT
TRBJ2-2 | TRBV9 | TRBD2 | - | CASSVAISASGTGELFF | TGTGCCAGCAGCGTAGCTATTTCTGCTAGCGGCACCGGGGAGCTGTTTTTT
TRBJ1-1 | TRBV19 | - | - | CATSWGGSAFF | TGTGCCACTTCCTGGGGGGGATCGGCTTTCTTT
TRBJ2-7 | TRBV30 | TRBD2 | - | CACRDYSYEQYF | TGTGCCTGCCGGGACTACTCCTACGAGCAGTACTTC
TRBJ2-2 | TRBV9 | - | - | CASSSLPRGRAGELFF | TGTGCCAGCAGCTCCCTACCGAGGGGGAGGGCCGGGGAGCTGTTTTTT
TRBJ2-3 | TRBV20-1 | - | - | CSAPNTDTQYF | TGCAGTGCTCCTAACACAGATACGCAGTATTTT
TRBJ1-5 | TRBV24-1 | TRBD1 | - | CATSDSDRVGNQPQHF | TGTGCCACCAGTGATTCGGACAGGGTGGGGAATCAGCCCCAGCATTTT
TRBJ2-2 | TRBV7-9 | - | - | CASSLAIQTGELFF | TGTGCCAGCAGCTTAGCAATTCAGACCGGGGAGCTGTTTTTT
TRBJ1-5 | TRBV19 | TRBD1 | - | CASTNGQGNQPQHF | TGTGCCAGTACGAACGGACAGGGGAATCAGCCCCAGCATTTT
TRBJ2-7 | TRBV10-3 | TRBD2 | - | CAIRGAGATYEQYF | TGTGCCATCAGGGGAGCGGGGGCGACCTACGAGCAGTACTTC
TRBJ2-3 | TRBV5-4 | - | - | CASSPPLPGDTQYF | TGTGCCAGCAGCCCCCCCCTCCCCGGGGATACGCAGTATTTT
TRBJ2-1 | TRBV12-3/TRBV12-4 | - | - | CASMWGLYNEQFF | TGTGCCAGCATGTGGGGCCTGTACAATGAGCAGTTCTTC
TRBJ2-1 | TRBV12-3/TRBV12-4 | TRBD1 | - | CASSAVGGQGLFF | TGTGCCAGCAGCGCAGTCGGGGGACAGGGTCTGTTCTTC
TRBJ1-2 | TRBV7-9 | - | - | CASSEGADYGYTF | TGTGCCAGCAGCGAAGGGGCGGACTATGGCTACACCTTC
TRBJ2-7 | TRBV6-5 | TRBD2 | - | CASSYEGLAGFYEQYF | TGTGCCAGCAGTTACGAAGGACTAGCGGGATTTTACGAGCAGTACTTC
TRBJ2-7 | TRBV7-9 | - | - | CASSLEAGSYEQYF | TGTGCCAGCAGCTTAGAGGCAGGTTCCTACGAGCAGTACTTC
TRBJ2-1 | TRBV18 | TRBD2 | - | CASSEGGSIYEQFF | TGTGCCAGCTCGGAGGGCGGGAGTATCTATGAGCAGTTCTTC
TRBJ1-5 | TRBV6-5 | TRBD1 | - | CASSRTGGNQPQHF | TGTGCCAGCTCTAGGACAGGGGGCAATCAGCCCCAGCATTTT
TRBJ1-1 | TRBV20-1 | - | - | CSAQTRSIAFF | TGCAGTGCCCAGACACGGTCTATAGCTTTCTTT
TRBJ1-2 | TRBV29-1 | TRBD1 | - | CSVGQNYGYTF | TGCAGCGTGGGACAGAACTATGGCTACACCTTC
TRBJ2-1 | TRBV11-3 | TRBD2 | few | CASSVTGGEQFF | TGTGCCAGCAGCGTAACGGGGGGTGAGCAGTTCTTC
TRBJ1-5 | TRBV20-1 | - | few | CSASRRVGNQPQHF | TGCAGTGCTAGTCGCAGGGTGGGCAATCAGCCCCAGCATTTT
TRBJ1-2 | TRBV19 | TRBD1 | few | CASAPGTGDYGYTF | TGTGCCAGTGCCCCCGGGACAGGGGACTATGGCTACACCTTC
TRBJ1-1 | TRBV24-1 | - | - | CATSGIPYGALNTEAFF | TGTGCCACCAGTGGTATCCCGTATGGGGCCCTGAACACTGAAGCTTTCTTT
TRBJ1-2 | TRBV9 | TRBD1 | - | CASSAWDSPGYGYTF | TGTGCCAGCAGCGCCTGGGACAGCCCAGGCTATGGCTACACCTTC
TRBJ2-5 | TRBV6-5 | TRBD1 | - | CASSYGDRAGETQYF | TGTGCCAGCAGTTACGGAGACAGGGCCGGGGAGACCCAGTACTTC
TRBJ1-2 | TRBV2 | - | - | CASRTASTGGYTF | TGTGCCAGCCGAACAGCCTCCACTGGTGGCTACACCTTC
TRBJ2-7 | TRBV5-1 | TRBD1 | - | CASSSGTGTYEQYF | TGCGCCAGCAGCTCCGGGACAGGGACATACGAGCAGTACTTC
TRBJ1-3 | TRBV10-3 | TRBD1 | - | CAISGTGTAGNTIYF | TGTGCCATCAGTGGGACCGGGACAGCTGGAAACACCATATATTTT
TRBJ1-2 | TRBV28 | - | - | CASRPGGYGYTF | TGTGCCAGCAGGCCGGGAGGGTATGGCTACACCTTC
TRBJ1-5 | TRBV7-2 | - | few | CASSHLQTGRVSNQPQHF | TGTGCCAGCAGCCATCTACAAACAGGGCGTGTTAGCAATCAGCCCCAGCATTTT
TRBJ2-5 | TRBV11-2 | TRBD1 | - | CASSLVGQVYQETQYF | TGTGCCAGCAGCTTAGTAGGACAGGTTTACCAAGAGACCCAGTACTTC
TRBJ2-6 | TRBV3-1/TRBV3-2 | - | once | CASSQERLAGANVLTF | TGTGCCAGCAGCCAAGAGCGGTTGGCAGGGGCCAACGTCCTGACTTTC
TRBJ1-2 | TRBV19 | - | - | CASSMRGSYGYTF | TGTGCCAGTAGTATGAGAGGGAGCTATGGCTACACCTTC
TRBJ2-1 | TRBV4-3 | - | - | CASSQDFTEDYNEQFF | TGCGCCAGCAGCCAAGATTTTACGGAGGACTACAATGAGCAGTTCTTC
TRBJ1-1 | TRBV7-2 | - | - | CASSLSLGHTNTEAFF | TGTGCCAGCAGCTTATCCCTGGGACACACGAACACTGAAGCTTTCTTT
TRBJ1-2 | TRBV9 | - | once | CASSTRDPNYGYTF | TGTGCCAGCAGCACCCGGGATCCGAACTATGGCTACACCTTC
TRBJ2-3 | TRBV19 | TRBD1 | once | CATTRTGTGGTDTQYF | TGTGCCACTACTCGGACCGGGACAGGGGGCACAGATACGCAGTATTTT
TRBJ1-5 | TRBV2 | - | - | CASRSLGRDGNQPQHF | TGTGCCAGCAGATCTCTGGGCAGGGATGGCAATCAGCCCCAGCATTTT